The next 8 T cell receptor beta chains were all read from a single sample in a study of T cell responses to AZD1222 COVID-19 vaccine (dated by TCRdb to the early 2020s). Sample time point, as interpreted from the label and publication: baseline before first vaccination. The library was prepared using the immunoSEQ multiplex PCR assay. TCRdb took over this immuneACCESS table, retaining in-frame rearrangements with V and J assigned. Such tables are incomplete; in checked studies, under half of the missing clones stem from an unresolved V gene, and the remainder is unexplained. Present in this sample are 130,000 to 150,000 clones, 89% of which were seen just once. The top ten hold 4.5% to 6% of the sample. The input for sequencing was peripheral blood, taken on day 0 of AZD1222 vaccination. Receptor source: an adult in good health.

This rearrangement joins TRBV25-1 to TRBJ1-2; D remains ambiguous. CDR1 is MGHDK and CDR2 is SYGVNS in the germline V gene. V dropped 7 bases and J dropped 1 base, with 19 bases sitting between them. The CDR3 runs 16 residues. The CDR3 DNA sequence: TGTGCCAGCACTAGAGGAGGGTCCAGCTTTAACTATGGCTACACCTTC. This translates into CASTRGGSSFNYGYTF.

This clone has a single count. The genes are TRBV29-1 and TRBJ2-1; 7 positions agree with TRBD2. The CDR3 contains 16 residues. Germline V lookup: CDR1 SQVTM, CDR2 ANQGSEA. The CDR3 DNA sequence: TGCGGATCGGAGCGGCTGCCTAGCGGTTTTTACAATGAGCAGTTCTTC. This encodes CGSERLPSGFYNEQFF.

The chain has TRBV7-3 and TRBJ1-1; weak D call: TRBD1 (6 bases). CDR1 and CDR2 from the germline V gene are SGHTA and FQGTGA. The V and J ends lost 3 bases and 4 bases respectively, with 12 bases between them. This CDR3 has 14 residues. In DNA form, the CDR3 reads TGTGCCAGCAGCTTCTACAGGGTCGGCACTGAAGCTTTCTTT. Protein sequence: CASSFYRVGTEAFF.

This rearrangement joins TRBV7-8 to TRBJ1-2; a weak D match, TRBD1 (6 bases). Per the germline V gene, CDR1 is SGHVS and CDR2 is FQNEAQ. Between the trimmed V and J ends, which lost 5 bases and 7 bases, there was a span of 23 bases. This CDR3 has 16 amino acids. The CDR3 loop reads CASSPQLGTTSGGYTF. The CDR3 region has the DNA TGTGCCAGCAGCCCACAACTCGGGACAACCTCTGGTGGCTACACCTTC.

The chain is built from TRBV5-1 and TRBJ1-2; TRBD1 matches at 8 bases. The V segment lost 3 bases and the J segment 4 bases; nucleotides outside the gene matches: 8. Germline V CDR1 and CDR2: SGHRS, YFSETQ. CDR3 length equals 15 residues. The CDR3 loop is CASSWGTGGFYGYTF. CDR3 DNA: TGCGCCAGCAGCTGGGGCACAGGGGGTTTCTATGGCTACACCTTC.

The rearrangement uses TRBV12-3 or TRBV12-4 and TRBJ2-7, with D possibly TRBD2 on 6 matching bases. V dropped 4 bases and J dropped 4 bases, with 11 bases sitting between them. CDR3 length: 13 residues. The CDR3 coding sequence is TGTGCCAGCAGTTCCCCACGGGGGTACGAGCAGTACTTC. It specifies CASSSPRGYEQYF.

The chain recombines TRBV19 with TRBJ1-1; the match to TRBD1 covers 8 bases. CDR1 is LNHDA and CDR2 is SQIVND in the germline V gene (reference sequence). This CDR3 has 13 residues. V was pared by 8 bases and J by 0 bases, with 2 bases of the junction left unmatched. CDR3 sequence (DNA): TGTGCCAGTGGACAGGGATTGAACACTGAAGCTTTCTTT. As protein: CASGQGLNTEAFF.

The chain carries TRBV5-1 and TRBJ1-3, with a possible D match to TRBD1 (5 bases). CDR1 is SGHRS, CDR2 YFSETQ, per germline. V gave up 0 bases and J gave up 4 bases, with 8 bases separating them. The CDR3 loop spans 14 amino acids. In DNA form, the CDR3 reads TGCGCCAGCAGCTTGGGGGGGAACGGAAACACCATATATTTT. Translation gives CASSLGGNGNTIYF.